This T cell receptor beta chain stems from a study of beta chain features in type 1 diabetes (dated by TCRdb to between 2018 and 2020). A note on the overall study: Mean age, gender distribution, total cell number and subset yield did not differ between patients and healthy donors. Across all samples, some 99 million sorted cells were examined, and cell number per subset correlated strongly with RNA yield. In the study, recently diagnosed type 1 diabetes patients and matched healthy donors were compared on the TCRB repertoires of their sorted circulating CD4+ T cell subsets. Whereas all 30 or so donors provided naive and central memory subsets, regulatory and stem cell-like memory subsets were isolated from just 8 patients and about eight healthy donors. The study at large found these results: Only small numbers of individuals were included in the HLA sub-analyses, which left unresolved whether HLA type had any influence on TCRB rearrangement. At VDJ recombination sites, type 1 diabetes patients had fewer insertions and more deleted nucleotides, which implies abnormalities in thymic rearrangement. Because cDNA was sequenced instead of genomic DNA, highly expressing activated cells could be over-represented, though the groups showed no difference in activation or CD3 levels. The naive, central memory and regulatory TCRB repertoires appeared to resemble one another more closely among patients than among healthy donors. In all four CD4+ subsets, TCRB CDR3 length was moderately but significantly shorter in type 1 diabetes patients. PCR may preferentially amplify shorter templates, but because patient and control samples were amplified and corrected together, any resulting skew would affect both groups equally.

The entire isolated RNA was reverse transcribed using the High Capacity cDNA Reverse Transcription Kit, and thus expressed TCRB transcripts were sequenced. Naive, central memory and regulatory T cell samples underwent deep immunoSEQ sequencing, averaging roughly 3.3 million total reads per sample. Sorted cells were lysed in RLT buffer, and RNA was extracted using DNase-treated RNeasy Micro or Mini kits according to cell number. Each cell subset was processed separately to prevent cross-contamination, with patient and healthy donor samples processed together. The immunoSEQ multiplex PCR was used to amplify TCRB sequences from cDNA, yielding 87-bp fragments that span the CDR3 region. Sequencing of the amplicons was done on the Illumina HiSeq platform. The paper's processing steps were these. Synthetic template baselines were used to correct PCR bias computationally, reads within Hamming distance 2 were collapsed together, and singletons that could not be merged were discarded. Reads were aligned against IMGT to assign V, D and J genes, CDR3 length and insertions or deletions at six rearrangement sites. Within each subset, clonotype counts were normalized to the number of sorted cells before true diversity and Gini coefficients were calculated with the tcR R package. The overlap coefficient, calculated on TCRB nucleotide sequences, was used to quantify repertoire sharing. Out-of-frame TCRB sequences from naive cells were analyzed to stand in for the pre-selection repertoire. TCRdb carries this immuneACCESS record with in-frame sequences only. Its versions omit some clonotypes, under half of them owing to an unresolved V gene in the studies checked, with the rest unexplained. V, J and clone size reflect that table, while D and trimming were determined from the DNA. The sample yields 300,000 or so clones; 14% were counted once. Approximately 0.015% of the sample goes to the ten largest clones.

The CDR3 spans 13 residues, from the cysteine through the phenylalanine. Only CDR3 DNA remains: 39 bases, in frame from the first base. The junction carries 10 bases between V and J, which are trimmed by 1 base and 5 bases respectively. The germline V gene (reference sequence) yields GTSNPN for CDR1 and SVGIG for CDR2. As regards this clone: Its antigen is unknown. No much larger clone is present one base from it, and per-base qualities are unavailable.

Each donor gave one peripheral blood draw, averaging around 120 mL, which was collected into heparinised tubes. A BD FACSAria II was used to sort naive, central memory, regulatory and stem cell-like memory CD4+ T cells with a panel that included CD45RO, CCR7, CD25, CD127, CD95 and CD27. A purity above 95% was achieved for all sorted populations. PBMCs were isolated immediately by Lymphoprep density gradient centrifugation and stained directly without culture. Samples were stained and sorted in pairs, with one healthy donor and one patient per experiment, so that batch effects were minimized. Sequencing was done on a sample of naive CD4+ T cells from blood. What the cell subset or site label conveys for this sample: true naive CD4+ T cells. The V and J segments used are TRBV30 and TRBJ2-3, with TRBD2 as a weak D call on 6 bases. The sequence derives from a young man with type 1 diabetes. The CDR3 region reads CAWSGRVGDTQYF. The nucleotide sequence is TGTGCCTGGAGTGGGAGGGTGGGAGATACGCAGTATTTT.